The clone carrying this TCR beta chain was recorded once. Antigen unknown. This record belongs to a study of shared clonotypes between healthy human individuals. Study-wide results and limits: Some clonotypes were shared by all four sorted-subset donors, while others were not shared. The non-shared ones had lower generation probabilities than the shared ones. Compared with memory subsets, naive subsets generally had larger estimated richness.

It was CD45RO-negative cells, positively selected for CCR7, that made up naive CD8 cells, with terminally differentiated effector memory CD45RA+ cells excluded. Data came from immunoSEQ multiplex PCR; TCRdb stores just in-frame clones and leaves some out. The profile shows 2 million to 2.5 million clones, approximately 94% of them singletons. Germline V lookup: CDR1 SEHNR, CDR2 FQNEAQ (reference sequence). J lost 12 bases, V lost 5 bases, and 10 bases had no gene match. This CDR3 is 13 amino acids long. The sequenced sample consisted of naive CD8+ T cells from PBMCs. The source of this sequence is a man in his late teens or twenties in good health. Some clones in this sample may be carry-over from other donors' samples. V and J are TRBV7-9 and TRBJ2-1; TRBD2 matches at 7 bases. CDR3: CASSHRTSWRQFF. The DNA for the CDR3 is TGTGCCAGCAGCCACCGGACTAGTTGGAGGCAGTTCTTC.